The entry below describes one T cell receptor (beta chain). This record comes from a study of blood T cell repertoires in COVID-19. Across the study: Samples taken during acute and convalescent COVID-19 were collected in the United States, Italy and Spain. T cells, B-cell-depleted T cells, or PBMCs supplied cDNA or gDNA.

Germline-derived CDR1 and CDR2 are KGHDR and SFDVKD. Trimming took 3 bases from V and 3 from J; bases not matched to a gene: 8. The CDR3 is made up of 17 amino acids. Per the original data handling: Nucleated cell number was recorded as an estimate derived from reference gene primer amplification. Assay: immunoSEQ multiplex PCR; the TCRdb copy retains only in-frame clones and omits some. That table gives V, J and clone size, and the DNA gave D and trimming. Of over 100,000 clones in the sample, roughly 84% were seen once. This clonotype was obtained from a woman in her 70s with acute or convalescent COVID-19. The chain links TRBV24-1 to TRBJ1-3; 9 bases are a match to TRBD1. The sample comprised peripheral blood. Here the CDR3 reads CATSDGPGTGNGNTIYF. CDR3 DNA sequence: TGTGCCACCAGTGATGGTCCCGGGACAGGGAATGGAAACACCATATATTTT.